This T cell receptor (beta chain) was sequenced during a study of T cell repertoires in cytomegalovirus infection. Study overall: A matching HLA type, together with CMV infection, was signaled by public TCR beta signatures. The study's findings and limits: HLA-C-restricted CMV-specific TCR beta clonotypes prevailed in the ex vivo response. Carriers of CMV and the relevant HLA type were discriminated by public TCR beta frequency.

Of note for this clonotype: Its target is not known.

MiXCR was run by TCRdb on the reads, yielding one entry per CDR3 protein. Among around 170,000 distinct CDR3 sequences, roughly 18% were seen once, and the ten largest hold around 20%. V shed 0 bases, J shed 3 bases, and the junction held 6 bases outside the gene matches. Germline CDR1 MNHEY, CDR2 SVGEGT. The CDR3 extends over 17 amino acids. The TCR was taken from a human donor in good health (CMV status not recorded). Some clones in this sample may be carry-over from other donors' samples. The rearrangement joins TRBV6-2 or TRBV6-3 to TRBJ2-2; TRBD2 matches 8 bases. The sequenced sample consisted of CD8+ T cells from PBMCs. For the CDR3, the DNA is TGTGCCAGCAGTTACTCGAAAAGCGGGAGCGACACCGGGGAGCTGTTTTTT. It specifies CASSYSKSGSDTGELFF.